This passage covers 23 T cell receptor beta chains from one sample sequenced in a study of blood T cell repertoires in COVID-19. Libraries were prepared by immunoSEQ multiplex PCR; TCRdb keeps only in-frame clonotypes and omits some of them. The sample yields a few hundred thousand clones, 85% to 90% seen once. The source material was peripheral blood. These receptors originate from a man over 45 with acute or convalescent COVID-19.

The J gene is TRBJ1-3, the V gene TRBV6-6; tentatively, D is TRBD1 (5 bases). The CDR3 is 17 amino acids. Trimming stripped 5 bases from V and 0 bases from J, with 17 bases between. The V gene's germline CDR1 is MNHNY and CDR2 SVGAGI (reference sequence). The CDR3 is CASSLRPTGASGNTIYF. In nucleotides, the CDR3 is TGTGCCAGCAGTCTACGCCCTACAGGCGCCTCTGGAAACACCATATATTTT.

The rearrangement uses TRBV25-1 and TRBJ1-1; tentatively, D is TRBD1 (6 bases). This CDR3 region has 15 residues. Trimming took 4 bases from V and 3 from J, leaving 15 bases between them. Germline V gives CDR1 MGHDK, CDR2 SYGVNS. This CDR3 reads CASSGIDRIDTEAFF. The CDR3 coding sequence is TGTGCCAGCAGTGGAATTGACAGGATCGACACTGAAGCTTTCTTT.

This clone was observed once. This chain uses TRBV19 with TRBJ1-5, with D possibly being TRBD1 (6 bases). The V and J ends lost 4 bases and 2 bases respectively, with 12 bases between them. This CDR3 spans 15 amino acids. The germline V gene encodes CDR1 LNHDA and CDR2 SQIVND (reference sequence). This CDR3 is CASSRGGHGNQPQHF. The CDR3 DNA is TGTGCCAGTAGTAGGGGGGGGCATGGCAATCAGCCCCAGCATTTT.

The chain has TRBV6-5 and TRBJ2-7, with D tentatively TRBD2 (6 bases). The CDR3 totals 11 residues. The V end lost 2 bases, the J end lost 8 bases, and 7 bases lay between the germline ends. The germline CDR1 and CDR2 sequences are MNHEY and SVGAGI. CDR3 protein: CASSYGGKQYF. As DNA, the CDR3 is TGTGCCAGCAGTTACGGGGGGAAGCAGTACTTC.

In this sample, this clone turned up many times. The chain uses TRBV9 and TRBJ1-1; TRBD1 aligns across 8 bases. Germline assignment: CDR1 SGDLS and CDR2 YYNGEE. V dropped 2 bases and J dropped 3; count of bases not matched to a gene: 6. The CDR3 runs 15 residues. The CDR3 region has the DNA TGTGCCAGCAGCGTGGACAGGGCGGGAGACACTGAAGCTTTCTTT. Translating gives CASSVDRAGDTEAFF.

This chain joins TRBV29-1 and TRBJ2-2, with 9 positions matching TRBD2. This CDR3 is built from 15 residues. Trimming at V came to 8 bases and at J to 4 bases, leaving 11 bases not matched to a gene. CDR1 and CDR2 (germline): SQVTM, ANQGSEA. The CDR3 loop reads CSTRAGGRGTGELFF. CDR3 bases: TGCAGCACGAGAGCGGGGGGCCGAGGCACCGGGGAGCTGTTTTTT.

The chain recombines TRBV10-1 with TRBJ1-1, with 7 bases fitting TRBD1. This CDR3 has 13 amino acids. The V gene's germline CDR1 is WNHNN and CDR2 SYGVQD (reference sequence). The ends lost 6 bases at V and 5 bases at J; junction bases unmatched: 6. This CDR3 is CASSPDRVTEAFF. The CDR3 bases are TGCGCCAGCAGCCCCGACAGGGTGACTGAAGCTTTCTTT.

The genes are TRBV4-1 and TRBJ1-2; 7 nucleotides align to TRBD1. V dropped 4 bases and J dropped 5; count of bases not matched to a gene: 13. In germline, CDR1 is MGHRA, CDR2 YSYEKL. CDR3 length equals 16 residues. The CDR3 sequence is CASSPDPAQGSYGYTF. The CDR3 DNA follows: TGCGCCAGCAGCCCCGACCCGGCACAGGGGTCATATGGCTACACCTTC.

This clone showed up just once. The chain carries TRBV5-8 and TRBJ1-1, with 8 bases that match TRBD1. The J segment lost 2 bases and the V segment lost 5 bases, leaving 17 bases of the junction unmatched. CDR1 and CDR2 (germline): SGHTS, YDEGEE. The CDR3 has 18 residues. The CDR3 sequence: CASRRATGASTYNTEAFF. The CDR3 DNA sequence: TGTGCCAGCAGACGCGCGACAGGGGCGTCAACTTATAACACTGAAGCTTTCTTT.

This sequence joins TRBV19 and TRBJ1-3; 8 bases agree with TRBD1. This CDR3 has 15 amino acids. The trim removed 8 bases at V and 0 bases at J, leaving 6 bases unmatched. CDR1 and CDR2 from the germline V gene are LNHDA and SQIVND (reference sequence). CDR3 DNA: TGTGCCAGTTTGGACAGGGAGGGCTCTGGAAACACCATATATTTT. Its translation is CASLDREGSGNTIYF. Based on the CDR3 plus reference TRBV19 and TRBJ1-3, the full variable domain is DGGITQSPKYLFRKEGQNVTLSCEQNLNHDAMYWYRQDPGQGLRLIYYSQIVNDFQKGDIAEGYSVSREKKESFPLTVTSAQKNPTAFYLCASLDREGSGNTIYFGEGSWLTVV.

This CDR3 is CASRSQGNSNQPQHF. The CDR3 DNA sequence: TGTGCCAGCAGATCACAGGGAAACAGCAATCAGCCCCAGCATTTT. The rearrangement uses TRBV2 and TRBJ1-5, with D tentatively TRBD1 (6 bases). The CDR3 consists of 15 residues. V lost 6 bases, J lost 1 base, and 13 bases lay in between. The V gene's germline CDR1 is SNHLY and CDR2 FYNNEI. The entire variable domain, with the rest obtained from reference TRBV2 and TRBJ1-5, is as follows: EPEVTQTPSHQVTQMGQEVILRCVPISNHLYFYWYRQILGQKVEFLVSFYNNEISEKSEIFDDQFSVERPDGSNFTLKIRSTKLEDSAMYFCASRSQGNSNQPQHFGDGTRLSIL.

This rearrangement joins TRBV24-1 to TRBJ1-1; 8 nucleotides align to TRBD1. The CDR3 loop spans 14 amino acids. Germline CDR1 and CDR2: KGHDR and SFDVKD. After removal of 8 bases from V and 10 bases from J, the junction contained 14 bases not matched to a gene. The CDR3 loop reads CATIPDRGLFVAFF. CDR3 nucleotides: TGTGCCACCATCCCAGACAGGGGTCTGTTTGTAGCTTTCTTT.

This rearrangement joins TRBV27 to TRBJ1-3; D unclear. V lost 7 bases, J lost 3 bases, and 13 bases lay in between. The CDR3 loop spans 14 amino acids. Germline-derived CDR1 and CDR2 are MNHEY and SMNVEV (reference sequence). CDR3 protein: CASKLLFGGNTIYF. CDR3 coding DNA: TGTGCCAGCAAGCTCCTCTTCGGTGGAAACACCATATATTTT.

This clone was found a few times. At the DNA level, this CDR3 is encoded by other sequences in the same sample as well. This chain connects TRBV6-5 to TRBJ1-1; tentatively, D is TRBD1 (5 bases). Germline values: CDR1 MNHEY, CDR2 SVGAGI. With 5 bases removed from V and 1 base from J, the gap between germline ends came to 8 bases. The CDR3 is 13 amino acids. The CDR3 bases are TGTGCCAGCAGTAGCACAGGGAACACTGAAGCTTTCTTT. Its translation is CASSSTGNTEAFF.

V gene TRBV7-2 combines with J gene TRBJ2-4, with 10 positions matching TRBD1. The germline V gene encodes CDR1 SGHTA and CDR2 FQGNSA. The CDR3 has 15 amino acids. V was clipped by 4 bases and J by 6 bases; unmatched bases: 6. CDR3 in amino acids: CASSSTDRGINIQYF. Written as DNA, the CDR3 is TGTGCCAGCAGCTCCACGGACAGGGGGATAAACATTCAGTACTTC.

The chain carries TRBV7-8 and TRBJ1-1, with TRBD1 matching 7 bases. The CDR3 extends over 14 amino acids. Losses at the gene ends were 2 bases for V and 4 bases for J; bases not matched to a gene: 4. Germline V gene sequence: CDR1 SGHVS, CDR2 FQNEAQ. The CDR3 reads CASSLRTGATEAFF. In DNA, the CDR3 is TGTGCCAGCAGCTTACGGACAGGTGCCACTGAAGCTTTCTTT.

The chain carries TRBV5-4 and TRBJ2-3; 11 bases are a match to TRBD2. The CDR3 spans 17 residues. Germline loops: CDR1 SGHNT, CDR2 YYREEE (reference sequence). V lost 2 bases and J lost 5; bases outside the gene matches: 10. The CDR3 sequence is CASSLGLAGGLGDTQYF. The CDR3, as DNA: TGTGCCAGCAGCTTAGGTCTAGCGGGGGGCTTGGGAGATACGCAGTATTTT.

The chain carries TRBV5-4 and TRBJ2-5, with 8 bases that match TRBD2. This CDR3 is built from 19 residues. Germline V CDR1 and CDR2: SGHNT, YYREEE (reference sequence). V was pared by 0 bases and J by 0 bases, with 13 bases of the junction left unmatched. CDR3 nucleotides: TGTGCCAGCAGCTTGGTTCGGGGGGGGCCTACACGGTACCAAGAGACCCAGTACTTC. This sequence encodes CASSLVRGGPTRYQETQYF.

The chain joins TRBV7-2 to TRBJ2-5, with D maybe TRBD2 (6 bases). V was clipped by 3 bases and J by 1 base, with 9 bases between them. This CDR3 is 14 amino acids long. CDR1 is SGHTA and CDR2 is FQGNSA in the germline V gene. Here the CDR3 DNA reads TGTGCCAGCAGCTTCGGGAGTCTCCAAGAGACCCAGTACTTC. It yields the protein CASSFGSLQETQYF.

This chain connects TRBV29-1 to TRBJ1-1; a possible D gene is TRBD1 (5 bases). The germline V gene has CDR1 SQVTM and CDR2 ANQGSEA. V was cut by 5 bases and J by 2 bases, with 15 bases left in between. The CDR3 loop spans 14 amino acids. CDR3 nucleotide sequence: TGCAGCGTTCCGAAGACGACAGCTAACACTGAAGCTTTCTTT. Residues: CSVPKTTANTEAFF. Together with reference TRBV29-1 and TRBJ1-1, the CDR3 gives the full variable domain: SAVISQKPSRDICQRGTSLTIQCQVDSQVTMMFWYRQQPGQSLTLIATANQGSEATYESGFVIDKFPISRPNLTFSTLTVSNMSPEDSSIYLCSVPKTTANTEAFFGQGTRLTVV.

V is TRBV5-5 and J is TRBJ2-1; 12 bases line up with TRBD2. V lost 6 bases, J lost 6 bases, and 19 bases stayed unmatched. CDR3 size: 19 residues. Germline assignment: CDR1 SGHKS and CDR2 YYEKEE (reference sequence). This CDR3 reads CASTLSLAGGRSRVNEQFF. The CDR3 DNA reads as TGTGCCAGCACTCTCTCCCTAGCGGGGGGGCGTTCGAGGGTCAATGAGCAGTTCTTC.

The gene calls are TRBV4-1 and TRBJ1-2; the match to TRBD1 covers 8 bases. Germline loops: CDR1 MGHRA, CDR2 YSYEKL. V was pared by 2 bases and J by 2 bases, with 4 bases of the junction left unmatched. This CDR3 is 15 amino acids long. The CDR3 spells CASSQQGAINYGYTF. The CDR3, as DNA: TGCGCCAGCAGCCAACAGGGGGCGATCAACTATGGCTACACCTTC.

The V and J genes are TRBV3-1 (or the pseudogene TRBV3-2) and TRBJ1-2; 10 nucleotides agree with TRBD1. The CDR3 has 14 residues. In germline, CDR1 is LGHDT, CDR2 YNNKEL (reference sequence). Trimming removed 4 bases from V and 4 bases from J; junction bases left unmatched: 3. CDR3 amino acids: CASSLRTGGYGYTF. In DNA, the CDR3 is TGTGCCAGCAGCCTACGGACAGGGGGCTATGGCTACACCTTC.